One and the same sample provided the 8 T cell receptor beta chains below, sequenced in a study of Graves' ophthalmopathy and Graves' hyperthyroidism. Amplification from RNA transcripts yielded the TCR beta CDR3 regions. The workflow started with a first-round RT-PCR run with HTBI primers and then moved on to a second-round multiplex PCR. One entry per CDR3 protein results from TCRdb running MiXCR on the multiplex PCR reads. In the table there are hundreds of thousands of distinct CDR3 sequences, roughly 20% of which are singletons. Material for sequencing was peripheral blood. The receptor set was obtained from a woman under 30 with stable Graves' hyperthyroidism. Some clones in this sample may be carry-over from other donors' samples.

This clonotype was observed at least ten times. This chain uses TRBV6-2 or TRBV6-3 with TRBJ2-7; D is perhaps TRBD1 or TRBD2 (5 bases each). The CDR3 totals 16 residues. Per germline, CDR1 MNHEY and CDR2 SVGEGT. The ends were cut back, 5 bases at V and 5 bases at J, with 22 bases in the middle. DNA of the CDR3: TGTGCCAGCAGTGGGACGGGCGCTAGTAGGCCCCACGAGCAGTACTTC. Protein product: CASSGTGASRPHEQYF.

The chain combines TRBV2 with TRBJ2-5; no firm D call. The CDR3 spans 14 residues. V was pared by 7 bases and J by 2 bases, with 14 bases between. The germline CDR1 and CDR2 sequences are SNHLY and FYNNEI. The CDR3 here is CASNVGTEQETQYF. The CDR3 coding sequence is TGTGCCAGCAACGTCGGAACAGAACAAGAGACCCAGTACTTC. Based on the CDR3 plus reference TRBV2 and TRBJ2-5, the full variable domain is EPEVTQTPSHQVTQMGQEVILRCVPISNHLYFYWYRQILGQKVEFLVSFYNNEISEKSEIFDDQFSVERPDGSNFTLKIRSTKLEDSAMYFCASNVGTEQETQYFGPGTRLLVL.

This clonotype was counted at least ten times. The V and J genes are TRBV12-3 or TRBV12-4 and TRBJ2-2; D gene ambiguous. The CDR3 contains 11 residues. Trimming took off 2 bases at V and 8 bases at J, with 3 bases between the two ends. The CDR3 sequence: CASSLWGELFF. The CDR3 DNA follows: TGTGCCAGCAGTTTATGGGGGGAGCTGTTTTTT.

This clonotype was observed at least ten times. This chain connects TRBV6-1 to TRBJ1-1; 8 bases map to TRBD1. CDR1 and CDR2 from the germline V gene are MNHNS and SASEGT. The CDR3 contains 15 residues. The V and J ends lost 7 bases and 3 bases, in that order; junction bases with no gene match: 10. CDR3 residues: CASKQEDRVYTEAFF. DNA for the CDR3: TGTGCCAGCAAACAGGAGGACAGGGTATACACTGAAGCTTTCTTT.

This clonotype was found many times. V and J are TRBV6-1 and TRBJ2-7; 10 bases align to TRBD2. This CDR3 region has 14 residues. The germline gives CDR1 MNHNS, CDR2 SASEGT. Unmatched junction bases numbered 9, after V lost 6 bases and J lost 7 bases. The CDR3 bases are TGTGCCAGCAGGATACTAGCGGGAACGAGGGAGCAGTACTTC. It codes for CASRILAGTREQYF.

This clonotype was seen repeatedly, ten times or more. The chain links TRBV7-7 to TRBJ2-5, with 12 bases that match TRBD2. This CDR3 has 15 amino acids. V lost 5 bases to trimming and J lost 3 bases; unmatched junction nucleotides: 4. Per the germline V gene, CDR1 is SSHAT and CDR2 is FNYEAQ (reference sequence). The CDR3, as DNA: TGTGCCAGCAGCCCAAGACTAGCGGGGGAAGAGACCCAGTACTTC. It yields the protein CASSPRLAGEETQYF.

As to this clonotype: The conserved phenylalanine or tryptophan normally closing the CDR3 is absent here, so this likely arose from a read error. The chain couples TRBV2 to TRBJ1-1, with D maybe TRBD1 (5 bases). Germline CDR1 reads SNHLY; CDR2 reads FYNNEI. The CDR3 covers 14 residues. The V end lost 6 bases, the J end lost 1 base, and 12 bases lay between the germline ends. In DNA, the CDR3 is TGTGCCAGCAGATTGACAGCACAGAACACTGAAGCTTTCGTT. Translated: CASRLTAQNTEAFV.

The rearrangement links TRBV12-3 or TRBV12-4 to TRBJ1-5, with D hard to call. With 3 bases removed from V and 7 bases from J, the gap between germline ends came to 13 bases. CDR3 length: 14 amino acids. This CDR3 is CASSFGRAGQPQHF. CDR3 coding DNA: TGTGCCAGCAGTTTCGGTCGGGCTGGGCAGCCCCAGCATTTT.